Below, 17 T cell receptor beta chains from the same sample are listed, as sequenced in a study. MiXCR was run by TCRdb on the RT-PCR reads, yielding one entry per CDR3 protein. Of fewer than 800,000 distinct CDR3 sequences listed, about 14% are singletons. Sequencing was done on a sample of memory CD4+ T cells from blood. All receptors derive from a female donor in good health, serving as a healthy control.

The sample holds a few counts of this clonotype. The gene calls are TRBV7-2 and TRBJ1-3; D not resolved. Trimming took 5 bases from V and 1 from J, leaving 12 bases between them. CDR3 size: 15 residues. In germline, CDR1 is SGHTA, CDR2 FQGNSA. The CDR3 loop reads CASSVIQQSGNTIYF. The CDR3 nucleotides are TGTGCCAGCAGCGTAATCCAGCAGTCTGGAAACACCATATATTTT. Supplemented by reference TRBV7-2 and TRBJ1-3, the full variable domain reads GAGVSQSPSNKVTEKGKDVELRCDPISGHTALYWYRQSLGQGLEFLIYFQGNSAPDKSGLPSDRFSAERTGGSVSTLTIQRTQQEDSAVYLCASSVIQQSGNTIYFGEGSWLTVV.

This clonotype appeared a few times. The chain carries TRBV30 and TRBJ1-6, with D uncertain. Trimming shortened V by 4 bases and J by 7 bases, and 14 bases separated the two germline ends. The CDR3 is made up of 14 amino acids. CDR1 is GTSNPN, CDR2 SVGIG, per germline (reference sequence). In DNA, the CDR3 is TGTGCCTGGAAAGGCGAAGGTTTCAATTCACCCCTCCACTTT. It yields the protein CAWKGEGFNSPLHF.

Ten or more counts support this clonotype. The chain links TRBV20-1 to TRBJ1-1, with D unclear. The CDR3 loop spans 12 amino acids. From germline, CDR1 is DFQATT and CDR2 SNEGSKA (reference sequence). The germline V and J ends were trimmed by 5 bases and 1 base, with 8 bases remaining between them. CDR3 sequence (DNA): TGCAGTGCTCTGGGAGGGAACACTGAAGCTTTCTTT. Translation: CSALGGNTEAFF.

This clonotype has a handful of counts. This sequence joins TRBV20-1 and TRBJ1-1; TRBD1 matches at 7 bases. Per germline, CDR1 DFQATT and CDR2 SNEGSKA (reference sequence). V dropped 4 bases and J dropped 0; count of bases not matched to a gene: 8. This CDR3 is built from 15 residues. CDR3 in DNA: TGCAGTGCTATGATATGGAGGGGGCTGAACACTGAAGCTTTCTTT. The encoded protein is CSAMIWRGLNTEAFF.

In its sample, this clonotype was seen a few times. The chain is built from TRBV13 and TRBJ2-4; D may correspond to TRBD1 or TRBD2 (9 bases each). Trimming took off 0 bases at V and 6 bases at J, with 27 bases between the two ends. The CDR3 loop spans 20 amino acids. From germline, CDR1 is PRHDT and CDR2 FYEKMQ (reference sequence). This chain's CDR3 is CASSLGNLRLAGQGGNIQYF. The DNA of the CDR3 is TGTGCCAGCAGCTTAGGCAATCTTCGGCTAGCGGGACAGGGTGGAAACATTCAGTACTTC.

V and J are TRBV6-1 and TRBJ2-5; TRBD2 matches at 8 bases. The junction had 4 bases not matched to a gene; V was cut back by 1 base and J by 3 bases. This CDR3 is 15 amino acids long. Looked up from germline, CDR1 is MNHNS and CDR2 is SASEGT. CDR3 coding DNA: TGTGCCAGCAGTGAAGTAGGTAGCGGGAAAGAGACCCAGTACTTC. Translation gives CASSEVGSGKETQYF.

The CDR3 region has the DNA TGCAGTGCTAGAGCCCAGGGAGCGGGAGTCTCCTACAATGAGCAGTTCTTC. It translates to CSARAQGAGVSYNEQFF. The rearrangement links TRBV20-1 to TRBJ2-1, with TRBD2 matching 8 bases. Germline V gene sequence: CDR1 DFQATT, CDR2 SNEGSKA (reference sequence). CDR3 length: 17 amino acids. The V segment lost 1 base and the J segment 0 bases; nucleotides outside the gene matches: 8.

The chain carries TRBV20-1 and TRBJ2-3, with 8 positions matching TRBD2. After removal of 0 bases from V and 2 bases from J, the junction contained 4 bases not matched to a gene. Germline V gives CDR1 DFQATT, CDR2 SNEGSKA (reference sequence). The CDR3 is 15 residues long. The CDR3 protein is CSARDRGGITDTQYF. CDR3 DNA sequence: TGCAGTGCTAGAGATCGGGGGGGCATCACAGATACGCAGTATTTT.

This clonotype was recorded many times. This chain links TRBV6-6 with TRBJ2-3, with no clear D. CDR1 is MNHNY, CDR2 SVGAGI, per germline (reference sequence). V lost 8 bases, J lost 2 bases, and 8 bases lay in between. This CDR3 contains 12 residues. CDR3 sequence reads: CASGFSTDTQYF. The CDR3 DNA is TGTGCCAGCGGTTTCTCCACAGATACGCAGTATTTT.

This clonotype was recorded many times. The chain uses TRBV5-5 and TRBJ1-1, with 9 bases lining up with TRBD1. The junction had 2 bases not matched to a gene; V was cut back by 1 base and J by 4 bases. The germline V gene has CDR1 SGHKS and CDR2 YYEKEE (reference sequence). The CDR3 length is 14 residues. CDR3 coding DNA: TGTGCCAGCAGCTTGACAGGGGGCATCACTGAAGCTTTCTTT. It translates to CASSLTGGITEAFF.

This clonotype was seen at least ten times. The genes are TRBV4-2 and TRBJ2-3; possibly TRBD2 for D (6 bases). The CDR3 spans 15 residues. Germline loops: CDR1 LGHNA, CDR2 YNFKEQ. V was cut by 0 bases and J by 1 base, with 8 bases left in between. The CDR3: CASSQDSGGTDTQYF. As DNA, the CDR3 is TGTGCCAGCAGCCAAGACTCGGGGGGCACAGATACGCAGTATTTT.

This clonotype came up once. The chain joins TRBV6-2 or TRBV6-3 to TRBJ1-2, with 9 bases identical to TRBD1. There are 13 residues in the CDR3. CDR1 and CDR2 from the germline V gene are MNHEY and SVGEGT. J was trimmed by 8 bases and V by 6 bases; bases with no gene match: 7. The CDR3 protein is CASRSTGGVGYTF. The DNA of the CDR3 is TGTGCCAGCAGATCAACAGGGGGCGTCGGCTACACCTTC.

This clonotype has just a few counts. This chain links TRBV6-1 with TRBJ2-2, with 7 bases fitting TRBD1. Germline V gene lookup returns CDR1 MNHNS and CDR2 SASEGT. CDR3 length: 16 amino acids. The V gene end was trimmed by 7 bases and the J gene end by 5 bases; junction bases not matched to a gene: 13. CDR3 loop: CASTIEGAGVTGELFF. The CDR3 DNA is TGTGCCAGCACTATAGAGGGGGCAGGGGTTACCGGGGAGCTGTTTTTT.

This clonotype was picked up a small number of times. The rearrangement joins TRBV20-1 to TRBJ1-5; possibly TRBD1 for D (6 bases). The CDR3 is made up of 13 amino acids. The germline V gene has CDR1 DFQATT and CDR2 SNEGSKA (reference sequence). The CDR3 is CSFHRGGAKPQHF. The CDR3 region has the DNA TGCAGCTTCCATCGGGGGGGCGCGAAGCCCCAGCATTTT.

This chain connects TRBV6-1 to TRBJ1-5; weak D call: TRBD1 (5 bases). In germline, CDR1 is MNHNS, CDR2 SASEGT. Trimming took off 2 bases at V and 8 bases at J, with 16 bases between the two ends. There are 15 residues in the CDR3. The chain's CDR3 is CASSEIVGVIEPQHF. For the CDR3, the DNA is TGTGCCAGCAGTGAAATAGTAGGGGTTATCGAGCCCCAGCATTTT.

This clonotype was counted between two and nine times. The chain couples TRBV24-1 to TRBJ2-5; TRBD1 matches 9 bases. This CDR3 contains 16 residues. Per germline, CDR1 KGHDR and CDR2 SFDVKD. V dropped 3 bases and J dropped 5; count of bases not matched to a gene: 9. The CDR3 nucleotides are TGTGCCACCAGTGATGGCGACAGGGGGATACAGGAGACCCAGTACTTC. Translated, it gives CATSDGDRGIQETQYF.

This clonotype was counted many times. The junction departs from germline at one end; a sequencing error may be responsible. This chain uses TRBV7-9 with TRBJ1-1, with 8 bases aligning to TRBD1. Germline V CDR1 and CDR2: SEHNR, FQNEAQ (reference sequence). The CDR3 runs 14 residues. CDR3 loop: CASSSQTGGTEAFF. The CDR3 bases are TGCGCCAGCAGTAGCCAAACAGGGGGAACTGAAGCTTTCTTT.